Listed here is a single T cell receptor (beta chain). The data are from a study of blood T cell repertoires in COVID-19. The CDR3 sequence is 13 residues long. Unmatched junction bases numbered 4, after V lost 9 bases and J lost 3 bases. The protocol was immunoSEQ multiplex PCR, while the TCRdb copy is restricted to in-frame clones and leaves out a portion. The sample shows approximately 34,000 clones, more than 80% of them seen only once. Input material: peripheral blood. The rearrangement uses TRBV12-3 or TRBV12-4 and TRBJ2-2; 7 nucleotides align to TRBD1. This TCR derives from an older woman with acute or convalescent COVID-19. The CDR3 DNA reads TGTGCCAGTAGGGGGCGGGACACCGGGGAGCTGTTTTTT. Its translation is CASRGRDTGELFF.